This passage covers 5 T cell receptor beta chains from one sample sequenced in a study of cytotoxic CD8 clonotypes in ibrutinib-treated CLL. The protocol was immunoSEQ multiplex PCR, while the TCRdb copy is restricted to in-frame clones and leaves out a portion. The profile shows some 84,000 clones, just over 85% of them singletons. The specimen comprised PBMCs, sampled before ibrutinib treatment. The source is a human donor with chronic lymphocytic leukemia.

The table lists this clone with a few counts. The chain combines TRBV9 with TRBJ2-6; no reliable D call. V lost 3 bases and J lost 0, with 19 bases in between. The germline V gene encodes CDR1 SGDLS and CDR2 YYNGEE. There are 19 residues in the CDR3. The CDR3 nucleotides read TGTGCCAGCAGCGGCAATATTGGGCGGCCCAGCTCTGGGGCCAACGTCCTGACTTTC. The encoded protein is CASSGNIGRPSSGANVLTF.

The CDR3 DNA is TGCGCCAGCAGCCAAGGGGAACAGCCGAACACTGAAGCTTTCTTT. Translated, it gives CASSQGEQPNTEAFF. The rearrangement uses TRBV4-1 and TRBJ1-1; D is undetermined. The germline gives CDR1 MGHRA, CDR2 YSYEKL. This CDR3 contains 15 residues. Trimming took off 1 base at V and 1 base at J, with 10 bases between the two ends.

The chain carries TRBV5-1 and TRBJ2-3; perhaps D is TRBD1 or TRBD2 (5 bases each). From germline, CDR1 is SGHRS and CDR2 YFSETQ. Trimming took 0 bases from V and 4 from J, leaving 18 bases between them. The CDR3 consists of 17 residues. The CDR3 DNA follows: TGCGCCAGCAGCTTGGAGGGCCCAGGGAGTGGCCCAGATACGCAGTATTTT. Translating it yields CASSLEGPGSGPDTQYF. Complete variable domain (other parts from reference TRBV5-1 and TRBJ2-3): KAGVTQTPRYLIKTRGQQVTLSCSPISGHRSVSWYQQTPGQGLQFLFEYFSETQRNKGNFPGRFSGRQFSNSRSEMNVSTLELGDSALYLCASSLEGPGSGPDTQYFGPGTRLTVL.

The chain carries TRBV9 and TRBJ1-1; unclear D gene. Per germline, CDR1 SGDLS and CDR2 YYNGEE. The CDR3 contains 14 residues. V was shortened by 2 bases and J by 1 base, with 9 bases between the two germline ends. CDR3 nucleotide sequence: TGTGCCAGCAGCGTGAATTCAGGGAACACTGAAGCTTTCTTT. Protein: CASSVNSGNTEAFF.

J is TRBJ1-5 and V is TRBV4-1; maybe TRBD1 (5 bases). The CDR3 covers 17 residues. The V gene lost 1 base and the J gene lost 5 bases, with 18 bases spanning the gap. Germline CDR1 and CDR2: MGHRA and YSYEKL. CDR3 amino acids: CASSQVGLKEGHQPQHF. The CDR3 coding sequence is TGCGCCAGCAGCCAAGTTGGACTGAAGGAGGGGCATCAGCCCCAGCATTTT.